This T cell receptor (beta chain) was identified during a study of monozygotic twins with inflammatory bowel disease. TCRdb derives one entry per CDR3 protein from the 5' RACE reads, leaving out DNA. The table lists approximately 330,000 distinct CDR3 sequences, with approximately 2% in the top ten. Germline V gene data show CDR1 as DFQATT and CDR2 as SNEGSKA (reference sequence). CDR3 length: 15 amino acids. This TCR derives from a human donor with ulcerative colitis or Crohn's disease, or a healthy co-twin of an affected twin (not recorded which). Material for sequencing was blood. The rearrangement joins TRBV20-1 to TRBJ1-1. This chain's CDR3 is CSARRDGTSGTEAFF.